This T cell receptor beta chain was profiled in a study of CDR3 diversity in severe acne. TCRdb recomputed calls from the PCR reads with MiXCR, one row per CDR3 protein. The sample shows over 85,000 distinct CDR3 sequences, roughly 51% of them seen only once. Germline V gene lookup returns CDR1 SEHNR and CDR2 FQNEAQ (reference sequence). The germline V and J ends were trimmed by 3 bases and 4 bases, with 13 bases remaining between them. The CDR3 is made up of 15 amino acids. The chain employs TRBV7-9 and TRBJ1-3; D possibly corresponds to TRBD1 (5 bases). Input material: blood. The receptor comes from a male donor with acne. This CDR3 reads CASSLAGSVGNTIYF. In DNA, the CDR3 is TGTGCCAGCAGCTTGGCAGGGTCGGTAGGAAACACCATATATTTT.